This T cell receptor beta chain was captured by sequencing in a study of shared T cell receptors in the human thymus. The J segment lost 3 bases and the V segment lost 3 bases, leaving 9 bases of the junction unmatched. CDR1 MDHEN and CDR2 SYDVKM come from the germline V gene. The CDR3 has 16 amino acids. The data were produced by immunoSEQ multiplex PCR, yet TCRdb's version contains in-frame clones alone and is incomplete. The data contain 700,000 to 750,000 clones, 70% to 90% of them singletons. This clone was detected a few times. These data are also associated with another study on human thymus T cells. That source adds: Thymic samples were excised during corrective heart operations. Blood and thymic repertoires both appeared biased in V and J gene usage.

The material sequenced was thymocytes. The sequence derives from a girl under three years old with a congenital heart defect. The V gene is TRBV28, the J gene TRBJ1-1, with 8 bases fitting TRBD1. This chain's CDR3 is CASSLAAGGEDTEAFF. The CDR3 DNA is TGTGCCAGCAGTTTGGCGGCAGGGGGCGAGGACACTGAAGCTTTCTTT.